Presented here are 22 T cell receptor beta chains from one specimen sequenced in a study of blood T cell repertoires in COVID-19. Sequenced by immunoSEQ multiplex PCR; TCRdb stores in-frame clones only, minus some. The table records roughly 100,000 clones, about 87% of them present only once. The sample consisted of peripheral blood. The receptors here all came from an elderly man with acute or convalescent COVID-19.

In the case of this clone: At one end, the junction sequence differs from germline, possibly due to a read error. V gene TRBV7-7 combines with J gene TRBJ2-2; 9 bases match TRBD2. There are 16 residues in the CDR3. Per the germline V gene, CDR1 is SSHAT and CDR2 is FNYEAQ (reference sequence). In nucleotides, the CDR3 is TGTGCTAGCAGCCCCGATAGCGGGAGAAACACCGGGGAGCTGTTTTTT. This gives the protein CASSPDSGRNTGELFF. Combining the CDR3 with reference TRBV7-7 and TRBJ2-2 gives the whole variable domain GAGVSQSPRYKVTKRGQDVTLRCDPISSHATLYWYQQALGQGPEFLTYFNYEAQPDKSGLPSDRFSAERPEGSISTLTIQRTEQRDSAMYRCASSPDSGRNTGELFFGEGSRLTVL.

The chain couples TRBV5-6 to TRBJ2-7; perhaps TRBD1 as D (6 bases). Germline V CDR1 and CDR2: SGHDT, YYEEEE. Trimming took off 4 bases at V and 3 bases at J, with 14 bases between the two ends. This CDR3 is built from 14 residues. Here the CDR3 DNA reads TGTGCCAGCAGCCCCATGGGGGCTAGCTACGAGCAGTACTTC. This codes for CASSPMGASYEQYF.

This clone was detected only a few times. DNA for the CDR3: TGCGCCAGCAAGCCGGGATTGGGCACAGATACGCAGTATTTT. Encoded protein: CASKPGLGTDTQYF. V gene TRBV10-1 combines with J gene TRBJ2-3; possible D gene TRBD2, 5 bases. V was trimmed by 7 bases and J by 1 base, leaving 12 bases between them. The CDR3 contains 14 residues. Germline CDR1 reads WNHNN; CDR2 reads SYGVQD (reference sequence).

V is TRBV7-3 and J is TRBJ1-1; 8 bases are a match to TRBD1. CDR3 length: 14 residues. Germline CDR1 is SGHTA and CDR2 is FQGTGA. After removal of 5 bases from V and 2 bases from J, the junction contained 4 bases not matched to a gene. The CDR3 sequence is CASSTGTGNTEAFF. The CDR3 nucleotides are TGTGCCAGCAGCACGGGGACAGGAAACACTGAAGCTTTCTTT. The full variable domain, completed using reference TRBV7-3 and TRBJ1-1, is GAGVSQTPSNKVTEKGKYVELRCDPISGHTALYWYRQSLGQGPEFLIYFQGTGAADDSGLPNDRFFAVRPEGSVSTLKIQRTERGDSAVYLCASSTGTGNTEAFFGQGTRLTVV.

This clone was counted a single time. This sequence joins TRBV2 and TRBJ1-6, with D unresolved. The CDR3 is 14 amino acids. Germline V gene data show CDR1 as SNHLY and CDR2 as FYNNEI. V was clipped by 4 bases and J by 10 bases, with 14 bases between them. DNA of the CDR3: TGTGCCAGCAGTGTTAAAGAGGATCGATCACCCCTCCACTTT. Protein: CASSVKEDRSPLHF.

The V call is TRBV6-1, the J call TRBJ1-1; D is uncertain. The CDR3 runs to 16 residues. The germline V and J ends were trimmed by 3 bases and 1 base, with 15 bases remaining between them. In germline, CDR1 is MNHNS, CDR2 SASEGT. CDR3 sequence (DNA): TGTGCCAGCAGTGAGGTTAACGGGGTTAGGAACACTGAAGCTTTCTTT. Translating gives CASSEVNGVRNTEAFF.

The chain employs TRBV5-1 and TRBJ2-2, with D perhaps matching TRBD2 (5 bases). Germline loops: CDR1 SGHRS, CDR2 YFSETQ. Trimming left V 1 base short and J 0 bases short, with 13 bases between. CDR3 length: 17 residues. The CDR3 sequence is CASSLLSGSANTGELFF. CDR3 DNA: TGCGCCAGCAGCTTGTTATCGGGAAGCGCGAACACCGGGGAGCTGTTTTTT. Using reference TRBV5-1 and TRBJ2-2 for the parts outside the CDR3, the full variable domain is KAGVTQTPRYLIKTRGQQVTLSCSPISGHRSVSWYQQTPGQGLQFLFEYFSETQRNKGNFPGRFSGRQFSNSRSEMNVSTLELGDSALYLCASSLLSGSANTGELFFGEGSRLTVL.

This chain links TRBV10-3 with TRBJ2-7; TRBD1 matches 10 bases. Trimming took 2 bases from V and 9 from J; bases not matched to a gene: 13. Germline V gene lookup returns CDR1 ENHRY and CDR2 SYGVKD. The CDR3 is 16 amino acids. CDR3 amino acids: CAISEKGDRGGTGQYF. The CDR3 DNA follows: TGTGCCATCAGTGAGAAGGGGGACAGGGGAGGGACGGGGCAGTACTTC.

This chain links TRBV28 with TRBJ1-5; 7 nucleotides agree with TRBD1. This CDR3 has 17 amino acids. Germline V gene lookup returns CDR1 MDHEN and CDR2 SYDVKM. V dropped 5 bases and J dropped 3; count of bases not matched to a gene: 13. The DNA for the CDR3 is TGTGCCAGCAGTCGAGGGGGGACAGTCTTACCCAATCAGCCCCAGCATTTT. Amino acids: CASSRGGTVLPNQPQHF.

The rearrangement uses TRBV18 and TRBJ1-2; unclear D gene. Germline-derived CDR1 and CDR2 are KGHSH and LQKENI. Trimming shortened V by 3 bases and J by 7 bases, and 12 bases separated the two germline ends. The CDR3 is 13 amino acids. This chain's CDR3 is CASSPTREAGYTF. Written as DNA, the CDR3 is TGTGCCAGCTCACCGACGAGGGAGGCTGGCTACACCTTC.

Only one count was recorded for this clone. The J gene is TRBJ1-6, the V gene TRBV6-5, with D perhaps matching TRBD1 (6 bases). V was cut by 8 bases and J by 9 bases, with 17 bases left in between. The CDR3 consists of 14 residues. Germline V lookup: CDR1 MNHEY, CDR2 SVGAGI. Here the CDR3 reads CASLAGGRGSPLHF. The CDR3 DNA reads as TGTGCCAGCCTCGCGGGGGGCCGAGGTTCACCCCTCCACTTT.

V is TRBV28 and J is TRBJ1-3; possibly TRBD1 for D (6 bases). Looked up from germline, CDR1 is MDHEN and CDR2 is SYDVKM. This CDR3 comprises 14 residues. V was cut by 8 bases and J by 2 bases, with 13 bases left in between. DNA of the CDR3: TGTGCCAGCCAGGGGAACAGGGCTGGAAACACCATATATTTT. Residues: CASQGNRAGNTIYF. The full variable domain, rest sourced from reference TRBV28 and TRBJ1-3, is DVKVTQSSRYLVKRTGEKVFLECVQDMDHENMFWYRQDPGLGLRLIYFSYDVKMKEKGDIPEGYSVSREKKERFSLILESASTNQTSMYLCASQGNRAGNTIYFGEGSWLTVV.

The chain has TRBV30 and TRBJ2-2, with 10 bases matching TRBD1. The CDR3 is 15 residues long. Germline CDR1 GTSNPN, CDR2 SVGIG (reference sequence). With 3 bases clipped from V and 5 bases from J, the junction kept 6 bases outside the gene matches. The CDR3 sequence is CAWRGQGTSTGELFF. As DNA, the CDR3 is TGTGCCTGGAGGGGACAGGGGACAAGTACCGGGGAGCTGTTTTTT.

For the CDR3, the DNA is TGTGCCAGCAGCTTACCGGTTATGAACACTGAAGCTTTCTTT. Amino acid sequence: CASSLPVMNTEAFF. J is TRBJ1-1 and V is TRBV5-6; the D is unclear. Trimming removed 2 bases at V and 0 bases at J, with 8 bases between. Germline CDR1 SGHDT, CDR2 YYEEEE. CDR3 length: 14 amino acids.

CDR3 protein: CASRSRQGNNYGYTF. CDR3 bases: TGTGCCAGCAGGTCGCGGCAGGGAAATAACTATGGCTACACCTTC. This sequence joins TRBV7-9 and TRBJ1-2; possibly TRBD1 for D (5 bases). CDR3 size: 15 residues. The germline V and J ends were trimmed by 6 bases and 1 base, with 15 bases remaining between them. CDR1 is SEHNR and CDR2 is FQNEAQ in the germline V gene (reference sequence).

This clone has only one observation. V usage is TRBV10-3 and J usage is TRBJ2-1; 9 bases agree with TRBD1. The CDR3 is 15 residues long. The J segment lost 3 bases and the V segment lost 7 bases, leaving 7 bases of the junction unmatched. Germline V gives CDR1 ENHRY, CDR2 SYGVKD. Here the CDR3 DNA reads TGTGCCATCACCCCAACAGGGGGCCTCTACAATGAGCAGTTCTTC. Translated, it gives CAITPTGGLYNEQFF.

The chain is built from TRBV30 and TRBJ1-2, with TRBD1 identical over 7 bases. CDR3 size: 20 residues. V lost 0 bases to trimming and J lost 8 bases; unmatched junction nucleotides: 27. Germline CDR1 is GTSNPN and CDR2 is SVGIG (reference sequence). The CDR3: CAWSVHAVRGTTSCSTGYTF. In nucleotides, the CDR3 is TGTGCCTGGAGTGTACATGCGGTCAGGGGGACGACAAGTTGTTCTACGGGCTACACCTTC.

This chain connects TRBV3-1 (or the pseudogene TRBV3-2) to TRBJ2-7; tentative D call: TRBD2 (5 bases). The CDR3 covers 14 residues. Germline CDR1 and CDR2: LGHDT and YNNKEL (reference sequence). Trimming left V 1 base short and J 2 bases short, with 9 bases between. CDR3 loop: CASSQGIGAYEQYF. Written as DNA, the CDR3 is TGTGCCAGCAGCCAAGGGATCGGGGCCTACGAGCAGTACTTC.

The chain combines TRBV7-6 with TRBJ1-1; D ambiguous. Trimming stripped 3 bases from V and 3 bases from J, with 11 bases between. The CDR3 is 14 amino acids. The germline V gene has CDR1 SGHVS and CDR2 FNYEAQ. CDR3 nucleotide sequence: TGTGCCAGCAGCTTTTCAGGTGGCGACACTGAAGCTTTCTTT. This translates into CASSFSGGDTEAFF.

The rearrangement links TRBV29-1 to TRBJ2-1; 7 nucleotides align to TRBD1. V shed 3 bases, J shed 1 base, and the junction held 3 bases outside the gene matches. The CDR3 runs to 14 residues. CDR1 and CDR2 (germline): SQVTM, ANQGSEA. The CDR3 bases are TGCAGCGTTGAGGCAGGGGGATCCTACAATGAGCAGTTCTTC. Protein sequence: CSVEAGGSYNEQFF.

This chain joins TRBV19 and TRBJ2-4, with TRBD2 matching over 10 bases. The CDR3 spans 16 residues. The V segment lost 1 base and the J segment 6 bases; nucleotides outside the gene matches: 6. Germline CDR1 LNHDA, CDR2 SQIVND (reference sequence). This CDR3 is CASSIGRGTSVNIQYF. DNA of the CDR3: TGTGCCAGTAGTATAGGAAGGGGGACTAGCGTAAACATTCAGTACTTC.

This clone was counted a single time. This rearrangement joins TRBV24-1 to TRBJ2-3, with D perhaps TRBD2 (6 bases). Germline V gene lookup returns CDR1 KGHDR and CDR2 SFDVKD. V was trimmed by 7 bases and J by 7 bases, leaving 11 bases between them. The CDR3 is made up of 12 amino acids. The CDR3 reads CATSQGGNTQYF. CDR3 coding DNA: TGTGCCACCAGCCAAGGCGGGAATACGCAGTATTTT.